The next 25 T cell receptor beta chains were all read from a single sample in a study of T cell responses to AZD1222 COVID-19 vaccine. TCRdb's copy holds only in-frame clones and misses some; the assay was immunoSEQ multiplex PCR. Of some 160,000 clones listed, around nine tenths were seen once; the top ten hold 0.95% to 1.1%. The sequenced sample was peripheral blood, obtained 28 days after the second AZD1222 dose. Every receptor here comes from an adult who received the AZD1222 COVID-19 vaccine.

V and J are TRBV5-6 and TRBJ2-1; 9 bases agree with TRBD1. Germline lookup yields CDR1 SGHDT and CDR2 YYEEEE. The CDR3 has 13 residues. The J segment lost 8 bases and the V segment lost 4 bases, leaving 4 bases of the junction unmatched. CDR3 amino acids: CASSPTGGHEQFF. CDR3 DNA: TGTGCCAGCAGCCCGACAGGGGGACATGAGCAGTTCTTC.

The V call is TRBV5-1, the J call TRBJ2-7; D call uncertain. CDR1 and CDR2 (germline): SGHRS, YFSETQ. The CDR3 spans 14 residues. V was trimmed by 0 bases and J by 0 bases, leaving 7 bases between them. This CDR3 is CASSLGHNSYEQYF. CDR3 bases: TGCGCCAGCAGCTTGGGACACAACTCCTACGAGCAGTACTTC.

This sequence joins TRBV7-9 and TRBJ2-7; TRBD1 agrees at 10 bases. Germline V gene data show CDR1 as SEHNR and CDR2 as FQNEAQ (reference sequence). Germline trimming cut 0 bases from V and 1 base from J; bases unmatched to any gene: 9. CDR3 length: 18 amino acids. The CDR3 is CASSLAGGAGQGSYEQYF. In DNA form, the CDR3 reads TGTGCCAGCAGCTTAGCGGGGGGAGCGGGACAGGGGTCCTACGAGCAGTACTTC.

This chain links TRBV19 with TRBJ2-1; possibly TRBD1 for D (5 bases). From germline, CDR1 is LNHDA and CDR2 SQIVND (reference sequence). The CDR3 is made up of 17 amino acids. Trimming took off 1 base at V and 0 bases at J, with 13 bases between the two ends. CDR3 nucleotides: TGTGCCAGTAGTATAGGGGGCCAGGTTTACTCCTACAATGAGCAGTTCTTC. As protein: CASSIGGQVYSYNEQFF.

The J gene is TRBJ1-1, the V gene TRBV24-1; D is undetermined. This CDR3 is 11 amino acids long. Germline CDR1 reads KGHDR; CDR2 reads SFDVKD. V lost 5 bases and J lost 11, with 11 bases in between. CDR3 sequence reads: CATSGGASAFF. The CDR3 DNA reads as TGTGCCACCAGTGGTGGCGCGTCCGCTTTCTTT.

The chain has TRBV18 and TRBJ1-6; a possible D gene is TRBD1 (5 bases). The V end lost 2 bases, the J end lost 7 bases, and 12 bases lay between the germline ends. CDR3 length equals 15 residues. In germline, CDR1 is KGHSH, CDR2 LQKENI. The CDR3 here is CASSPLQEGNSPLHF. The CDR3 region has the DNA TGTGCCAGCTCACCATTACAGGAAGGCAATTCACCCCTCCACTTT.

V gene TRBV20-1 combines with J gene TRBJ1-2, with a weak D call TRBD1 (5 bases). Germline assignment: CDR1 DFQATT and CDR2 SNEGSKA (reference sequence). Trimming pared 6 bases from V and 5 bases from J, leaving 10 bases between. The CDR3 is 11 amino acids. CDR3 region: CSAMDIYGYTF. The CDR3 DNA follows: TGCAGTGCGATGGACATTTATGGCTACACCTTC.

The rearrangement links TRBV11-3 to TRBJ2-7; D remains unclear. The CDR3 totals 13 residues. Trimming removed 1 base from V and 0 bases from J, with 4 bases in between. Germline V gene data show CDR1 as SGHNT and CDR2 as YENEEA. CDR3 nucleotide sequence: TGTGCCAGCAGCTTAGGCGACTCCTACGAGCAGTACTTC. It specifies CASSLGDSYEQYF.

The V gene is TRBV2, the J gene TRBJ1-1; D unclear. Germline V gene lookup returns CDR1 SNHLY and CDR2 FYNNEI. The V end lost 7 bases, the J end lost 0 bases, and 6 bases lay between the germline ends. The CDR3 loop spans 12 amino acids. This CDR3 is CASTAMNTEAFF. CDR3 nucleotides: TGTGCCAGCACGGCCATGAACACTGAAGCTTTCTTT.

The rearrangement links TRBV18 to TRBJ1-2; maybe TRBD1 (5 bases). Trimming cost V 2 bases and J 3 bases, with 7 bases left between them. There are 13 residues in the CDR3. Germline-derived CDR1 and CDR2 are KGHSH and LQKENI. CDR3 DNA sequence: TGTGCCAGCTCACCAATACAGGACTATGGCTACACCTTC. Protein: CASSPIQDYGYTF.

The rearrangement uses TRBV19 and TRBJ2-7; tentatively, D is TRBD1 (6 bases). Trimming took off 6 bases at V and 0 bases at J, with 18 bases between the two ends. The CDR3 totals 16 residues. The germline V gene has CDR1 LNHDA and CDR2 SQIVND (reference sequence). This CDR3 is CASSRKGQSSSYEQYF. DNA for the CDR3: TGTGCCAGTAGCAGGAAAGGACAGTCGAGCTCCTACGAGCAGTACTTC.

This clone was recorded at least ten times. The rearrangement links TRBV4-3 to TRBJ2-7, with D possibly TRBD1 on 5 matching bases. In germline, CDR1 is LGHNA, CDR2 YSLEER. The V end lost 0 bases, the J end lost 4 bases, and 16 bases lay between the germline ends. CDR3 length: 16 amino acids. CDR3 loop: CASSQDAAGQGYEQYF. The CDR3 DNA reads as TGCGCCAGCAGCCAAGATGCGGCAGGGCAAGGGTACGAGCAGTACTTC.

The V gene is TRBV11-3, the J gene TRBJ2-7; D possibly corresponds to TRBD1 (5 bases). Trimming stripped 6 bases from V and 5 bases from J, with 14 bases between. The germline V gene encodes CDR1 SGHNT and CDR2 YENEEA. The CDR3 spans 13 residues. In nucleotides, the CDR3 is TGTGCCAGCAGTGACAGAGGAACCAACGAGCAGTACTTC. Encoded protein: CASSDRGTNEQYF. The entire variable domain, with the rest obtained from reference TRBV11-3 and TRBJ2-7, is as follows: EAGVVQSPRYKIIEKKQPVAFWCNPISGHNTLYWYLQNLGQGPELLIRYENEEAVDDSQLPKDRFSAERLKGVDSTLKIQPAELGDSAVYLCASSDRGTNEQYFGPGTRLTVT.

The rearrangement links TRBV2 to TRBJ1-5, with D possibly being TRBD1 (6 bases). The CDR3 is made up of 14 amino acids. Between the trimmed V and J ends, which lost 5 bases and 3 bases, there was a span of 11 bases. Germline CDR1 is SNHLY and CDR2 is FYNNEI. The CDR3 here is CASSLQGSNQPQHF. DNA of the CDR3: TGTGCCAGCAGTCTGCAGGGGTCCAATCAGCCCCAGCATTTT.

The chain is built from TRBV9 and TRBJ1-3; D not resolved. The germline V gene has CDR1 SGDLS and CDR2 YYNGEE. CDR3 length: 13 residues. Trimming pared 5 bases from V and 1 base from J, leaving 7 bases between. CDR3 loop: CASRQVSGNTIYF. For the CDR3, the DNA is TGTGCCAGCAGACAAGTTTCTGGAAACACCATATATTTT.

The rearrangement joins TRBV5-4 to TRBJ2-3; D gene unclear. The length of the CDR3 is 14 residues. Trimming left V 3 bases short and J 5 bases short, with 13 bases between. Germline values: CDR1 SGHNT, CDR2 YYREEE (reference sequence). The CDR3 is CASSSVAFQDTQYF. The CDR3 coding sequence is TGTGCCAGCAGCTCCGTCGCCTTCCAAGATACGCAGTATTTT.

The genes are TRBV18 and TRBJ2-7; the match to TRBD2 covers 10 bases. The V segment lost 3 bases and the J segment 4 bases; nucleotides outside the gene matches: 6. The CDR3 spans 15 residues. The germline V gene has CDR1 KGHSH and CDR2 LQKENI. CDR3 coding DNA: TGTGCCAGCTCACCGGTGACTAGCGGGCCATACGAGCAGTACTTC. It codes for CASSPVTSGPYEQYF.

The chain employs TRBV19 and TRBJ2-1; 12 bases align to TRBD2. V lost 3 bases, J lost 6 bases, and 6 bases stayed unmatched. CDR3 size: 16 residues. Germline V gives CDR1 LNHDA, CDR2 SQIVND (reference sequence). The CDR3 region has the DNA TGTGCCAGTAGTATTTTCTCTAGCGGGGGGGCCAATGAGCAGTTCTTC. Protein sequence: CASSIFSSGGANEQFF.

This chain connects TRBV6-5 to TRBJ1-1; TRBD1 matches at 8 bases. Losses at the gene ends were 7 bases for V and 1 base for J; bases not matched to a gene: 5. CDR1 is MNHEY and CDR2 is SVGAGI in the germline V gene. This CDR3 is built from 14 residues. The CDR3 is CASTRTGGNTEAFF. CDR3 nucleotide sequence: TGTGCCAGCACCCGCACAGGGGGGAACACTGAAGCTTTCTTT.

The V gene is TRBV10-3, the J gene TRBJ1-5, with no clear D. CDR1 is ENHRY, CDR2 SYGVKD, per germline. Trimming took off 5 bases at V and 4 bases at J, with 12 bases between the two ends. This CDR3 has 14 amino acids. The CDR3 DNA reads TGTGCCATCAGTCCATCTTCTCGTAATCAGCCCCAGCATTTT. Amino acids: CAISPSSRNQPQHF.

As DNA, the CDR3 is TGTGCCATCAGTGAGAACAGTTTTATGGGGAACACTGAAGCTTTCTTT. This encodes CAISENSFMGNTEAFF. V gene TRBV10-3 combines with J gene TRBJ1-1; D call uncertain. Germline V CDR1 and CDR2: ENHRY, SYGVKD. The CDR3 has 16 residues. With 2 bases removed from V and 1 base from J, the gap between germline ends came to 14 bases.

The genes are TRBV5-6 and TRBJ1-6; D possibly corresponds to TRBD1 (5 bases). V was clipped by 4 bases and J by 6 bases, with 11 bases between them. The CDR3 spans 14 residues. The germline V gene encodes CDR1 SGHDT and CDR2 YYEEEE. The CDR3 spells CASSPDTGNSPLHF. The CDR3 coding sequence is TGTGCCAGCAGCCCGGACACGGGTAATTCACCCCTCCACTTT.

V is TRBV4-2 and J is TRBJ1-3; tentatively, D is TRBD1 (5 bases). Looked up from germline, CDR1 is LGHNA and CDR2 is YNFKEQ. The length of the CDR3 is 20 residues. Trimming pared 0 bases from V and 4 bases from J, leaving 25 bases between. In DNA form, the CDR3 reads TGTGCCAGCAGCCAAGAAGTTCTGGGGATGGGCAGGGTGCAAGGAAACACCATATATTTT. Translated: CASSQEVLGMGRVQGNTIYF.

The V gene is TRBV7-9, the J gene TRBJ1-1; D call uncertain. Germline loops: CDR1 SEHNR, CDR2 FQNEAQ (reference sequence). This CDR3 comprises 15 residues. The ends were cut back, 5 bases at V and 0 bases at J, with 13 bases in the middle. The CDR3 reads CASSIRGNLNTEAFF. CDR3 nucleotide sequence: TGTGCCAGCAGCATCAGAGGAAATTTGAACACTGAAGCTTTCTTT.

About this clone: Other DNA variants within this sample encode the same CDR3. CDR3 protein: CASSLTGGGQPQHF. CDR3 sequence (DNA): TGTGCCAGCAGTTTGACAGGGGGCGGTCAGCCCCAGCATTTT. The chain couples TRBV27 to TRBJ1-5; 10 bases are a match to TRBD1. Germline values: CDR1 MNHEY, CDR2 SMNVEV (reference sequence). V trimming: 3 bases; J trimming: 6 bases; junction bases outside the gene matches: 2. The CDR3 extends over 14 amino acids.